What follows are 27 T cell receptor beta chains derived from one specimen sequenced in a study of blood T cell repertoires in COVID-19. Repertoires were generated with immunoSEQ multiplex PCR, while TCRdb's copy carries only in-frame clones and drops some. This table holds 230,000 or so clones, nearly 90% found once. Sequenced material: peripheral blood. The receptor set was obtained from a woman aged 40 to 50 who had recovered from COVID-19.

This clone was recorded a few times. V and J are TRBV27 and TRBJ1-2; 9 bases line up with TRBD1. The CDR3 extends over 15 amino acids. The germline V gene encodes CDR1 MNHEY and CDR2 SMNVEV (reference sequence). The J segment lost 7 bases and the V segment lost 3 bases, leaving 9 bases of the junction unmatched. CDR3 amino acids: CASSLLPGQGGGYTF. The DNA of the CDR3 is TGTGCCAGCAGTTTGCTACCGGGACAGGGTGGTGGCTACACCTTC.

The V gene is TRBV21-1, the J gene TRBJ1-3; the D call of TRBD1 is as the table states it, not checked on the DNA. TRBV21-1 is marked as a pseudogene. The CDR3 has 17 residues. The CDR3 loop is CASSKVARPSSGNTIYF. CDR3 nucleotides: TGTGCCAGCAGCAAAGTCGCCAGGCCGAGCTCTGGAAACACCATATATTTT.

The chain joins TRBV24-1 to TRBJ1-2, with TRBD1 as a possible D gene (6 bases). CDR1 is KGHDR and CDR2 is SFDVKD in the germline V gene. Trimming pared 3 bases from V and 6 bases from J, leaving 10 bases between. The CDR3 is 13 amino acids. CDR3 sequence reads: CATSDPRGNGYTF. The DNA of the CDR3 is TGTGCCACCAGTGATCCGAGGGGGAATGGCTACACCTTC.

V gene TRBV11-2 combines with J gene TRBJ2-7; perhaps TRBD2 as D (7 bases). V was cut by 2 bases and J by 0 bases, with 11 bases left in between. Germline V gene data show CDR1 as SGHAT and CDR2 as FQNNGV. CDR3 length: 15 residues. DNA for the CDR3: TGTGCCAGCAGCTTAAGGGGGGGGCCCTCCTACGAGCAGTACGTC. It is translated as CASSLRGGPSYEQYV.

The chain recombines TRBV7-2 with TRBJ2-7; 10 bases line up with TRBD2. Germline trimming cut 3 bases from V and 4 bases from J; bases unmatched to any gene: 6. The CDR3 sequence is 15 residues long. Germline CDR1 reads SGHTA; CDR2 reads FQGNSA. The CDR3, as DNA: TGTGCCAGCAGCTTGACTAGCGGGTACTCTTACGAGCAGTACGTC. Translation: CASSLTSGYSYEQYV.

This clone has a single count. The chain has TRBV2 and TRBJ2-7; 12 bases are a match to TRBD2. From germline, CDR1 is SNHLY and CDR2 FYNNEI. The CDR3 totals 15 residues. The junction had 8 bases not matched to a gene; V was cut back by 8 bases and J by 3 bases. In DNA, the CDR3 is TGTGCCAGCCGGCAACGACTAGCGGGGGTCTACGAGCAGTACTTC. The encoded protein is CASRQRLAGVYEQYF.

The chain is built from TRBV15 and TRBJ2-2; the D gene is possibly TRBD2 (5 bases). Looked up from germline, CDR1 is LNHNV and CDR2 is YYDKDF (reference sequence). The CDR3 sequence is 14 residues long. Trimming cost V 8 bases and J 6 bases, with 16 bases left between them. The CDR3 bases are TGTGCCACCTTGCTAGGCGGGTTTCCCGGGGAGCTGTTTTTT. This codes for CATLLGGFPGELFF.

The chain carries TRBV27 and TRBJ2-1; 8 bases match TRBD1. Germline V gene sequence: CDR1 MNHEY, CDR2 SMNVEV (reference sequence). The CDR3 is 13 amino acids. The V and J ends lost 5 bases and 9 bases, in that order; junction bases with no gene match: 6. The CDR3 DNA reads TGTGCCAGCAGTATCAGGGGGCTCAGTGAGCAGTTCTTC. Encoded protein: CASSIRGLSEQFF.

This clone is a singleton in its sample. The chain recombines TRBV30 with TRBJ1-3; the match to TRBD1 covers 8 bases. Germline CDR1 and CDR2: GTSNPN and SVGIG (reference sequence). The ends lost 7 bases at V and 4 bases at J; junction bases unmatched: 15. The CDR3 runs 16 residues. CDR3 DNA: TGTGCCTCCGAACCCCTAACAGGGGGATTAGGAAACACCATATATTTT. It translates to CASEPLTGGLGNTIYF.

The chain joins TRBV15 to TRBJ2-3, with D possibly being TRBD1 (6 bases). CDR3 length equals 12 residues. The V end was cut by 4 bases, the J end by 5 bases, with 7 bases between. Germline V gene sequence: CDR1 LNHNV, CDR2 YYDKDF (reference sequence). For the CDR3, the DNA is TGTGCCACCAGCAAGGACAGAGATACGCAGTATTTT. It is translated as CATSKDRDTQYF. The entire variable domain, with the rest obtained from reference TRBV15 and TRBJ2-3, is as follows: DAMVIQNPRYQVTQFGKPVTLSCSQTLNHNVMYWYQQKSSQAPKLLFHYYDKDFNNEADTPDNFQSRRPNTSFCFLDIRSPGLGDTAMYLCATSKDRDTQYFGPGTRLTVL.

The rearrangement joins TRBV28 to TRBJ1-2; D is perhaps TRBD1 (6 bases). Trimming stripped 6 bases from V and 7 bases from J, with 21 bases between. Germline CDR1 MDHEN, CDR2 SYDVKM. CDR3 length: 15 amino acids. The CDR3 bases are TGTGCCAGCAGCCTCGGGGGGGGCGGCGGTCGTGGCTACACCTTC. Protein product: CASSLGGGGGRGYTF.

J is TRBJ2-3 and V is TRBV6-5, with unresolved D. The CDR3 is 12 amino acids. Germline V CDR1 and CDR2: MNHEY, SVGAGI. V lost 6 bases and J lost 6, with 10 bases in between. This CDR3 reads CASSSTADTQYF. The CDR3 region has the DNA TGTGCCAGCAGCTCGACTGCGGATACGCAGTATTTT.

The CDR3 loop reads CASSPLEILGNEKLFF. In DNA form, the CDR3 reads TGTGCCAGCTCACCGTTGGAGATACTCGGAAATGAAAAACTGTTTTTT. The chain is built from TRBV18 and TRBJ1-4; no reliable D call. CDR1 and CDR2 from the germline V gene are KGHSH and LQKENI. The CDR3 loop spans 16 amino acids. V was trimmed by 3 bases and J by 5 bases, leaving 16 bases between them.

V usage is TRBV27 and J usage is TRBJ2-2; 7 positions agree with TRBD2. The CDR3 consists of 14 residues. V shed 3 bases and J 9 bases; nucleotides not matched to a gene: 7. Germline V gene data show CDR1 as MNHEY and CDR2 as SMNVEV (reference sequence). The chain's CDR3 is CASSFLGEGRELFF. In DNA, the CDR3 is TGTGCCAGCAGTTTTTTGGGGGAGGGCCGGGAGCTGTTTTTT.

The rearrangement uses TRBV19 and TRBJ1-1; a weak D match, TRBD1 (6 bases). The V and J ends lost 7 bases and 2 bases respectively, with 17 bases between them. Germline-derived CDR1 and CDR2 are LNHDA and SQIVND (reference sequence). The CDR3 length is 15 residues. The CDR3 nucleotides are TGTGCCAGTACCGCTGTGTGGGACACCAACACTGAAGCTTTCTTT. This translates into CASTAVWDTNTEAFF.

The chain carries TRBV7-2 and TRBJ2-4; perhaps TRBD2 as D (5 bases). The germline V and J ends were trimmed by 1 base and 8 bases, with 12 bases remaining between them. This CDR3 region has 14 residues. Germline values: CDR1 SGHTA, CDR2 FQGNSA. The CDR3 DNA is TGTGCCAGCAGCTTAGGATCAAGGCGGGACATTCAGTACTTC. Translated: CASSLGSRRDIQYF.

The chain couples TRBV4-3 to TRBJ1-3, with TRBD1 identical over 8 bases. The CDR3 has 15 residues. Per the germline V gene, CDR1 is LGHNA and CDR2 is YSLEER. V lost 4 bases and J lost 0; bases outside the gene matches: 2. CDR3 in amino acids: CASSRDRSSGNTIYF. The CDR3 DNA reads TGCGCCAGCAGCCGGGACAGGAGCTCTGGAAACACCATATATTTT.

The chain is built from TRBV19 and TRBJ1-5; D remains ambiguous. Germline lookup yields CDR1 LNHDA and CDR2 SQIVND (reference sequence). Trimming shortened V by 4 bases and J by 7 bases, and 14 bases separated the two germline ends. CDR3 length equals 14 residues. CDR3 amino acids: CASSTGLPGQPQHF. In DNA form, the CDR3 reads TGTGCCAGTAGTACCGGGCTACCGGGGCAGCCCCAGCATTTT.

The genes are TRBV6-5 and TRBJ2-3; maybe TRBD1 (6 bases). The CDR3 sequence is 14 residues long. The V end lost 4 bases, the J end lost 4 bases, and 12 bases lay between the germline ends. Germline V CDR1 and CDR2: MNHEY, SVGAGI. The CDR3 DNA reads as TGTGCCAGCAGTTTCTCACAGGGCTCAGATACGCAGTATTTT. This sequence encodes CASSFSQGSDTQYF.

The J gene is TRBJ1-3, the V gene TRBV6-6; TRBD1 aligns across 10 bases. V lost 6 bases, J lost 2 bases, and 7 bases stayed unmatched. The germline V gene encodes CDR1 MNHNY and CDR2 SVGAGI (reference sequence). This CDR3 region has 16 residues. CDR3 sequence: CASSQTDRGPGNTIYF. CDR3 coding DNA: TGTGCCAGCAGCCAGACCGACAGGGGGCCTGGAAACACCATATATTTT.

V gene TRBV29-1 combines with J gene TRBJ1-1; possibly TRBD1 for D (6 bases). This CDR3 is built from 14 residues. Per germline, CDR1 SQVTM and CDR2 ANQGSEA. V was pared by 1 base and J by 0 bases, with 9 bases between. CDR3 protein: CSVEGWTVNTEAFF. CDR3 DNA: TGCAGCGTTGAAGGATGGACAGTGAACACTGAAGCTTTCTTT. Drawing the rest from reference TRBV29-1 and TRBJ1-1, the complete variable domain is SAVISQKPSRDICQRGTSLTIQCQVDSQVTMMFWYRQQPGQSLTLIATANQGSEATYESGFVIDKFPISRPNLTFSTLTVSNMSPEDSSIYLCSVEGWTVNTEAFFGQGTRLTVV.

The V and J genes are TRBV7-6 and TRBJ2-3; 10 nucleotides line up with TRBD2. Unmatched junction bases numbered 15, after V lost 2 bases and J lost 1 base. The CDR3 loop spans 20 amino acids. Germline CDR1 reads SGHVS; CDR2 reads FNYEAQ. The CDR3 reads CASSLRLAGVGAPRTDTQYF. The CDR3, as DNA: TGTGCCAGCAGCTTACGTCTAGCGGGAGTGGGGGCCCCTCGCACAGATACGCAGTATTTT.

The chain is built from TRBV2 and TRBJ2-3; 8 positions match TRBD2. In germline, CDR1 is SNHLY, CDR2 FYNNEI. V was pared by 0 bases and J by 6 bases, with 8 bases of the junction left unmatched. CDR3 length equals 16 residues. The CDR3: CASSEAGGLVTDTQYF. CDR3 in DNA: TGTGCCAGCAGTGAAGCAGGGGGACTAGTGACTGATACGCAGTATTTT.

The chain uses TRBV18 and TRBJ1-4; TRBD1 matches at 12 bases. The CDR3 totals 17 residues. V gave up 6 bases and J gave up 4 bases; unmatched junction bases: 9. Germline V lookup: CDR1 KGHSH, CDR2 LQKENI. As DNA, the CDR3 is TGTGCCAGCTCCCCCGGGACAGGGGGCAGCGATAATGAAAAACTGTTTTTT. Its translation is CASSPGTGGSDNEKLFF. Filled out from reference TRBV18 and TRBJ1-4, the complete variable domain reads NAGVMQNPRHLVRRRGQEARLRCSPMKGHSHVYWYRQLPEEGLKFMVYLQKENIIDESGMPKERFSAEFPKEGPSILRIQQVVRGDSAAYFCASSPGTGGSDNEKLFFGSGTQLSVL.

The rearrangement links TRBV6-5 to TRBJ1-3; tentatively, D is TRBD1 (5 bases). The CDR3 has 15 residues. V lost 0 bases and J lost 4, with 10 bases in between. Germline V gene lookup returns CDR1 MNHEY and CDR2 SVGAGI. The CDR3 bases are TGTGCCAGCAGTTACTCTACGGGGGTCGGAAACACCATATATTTT. Encoded protein: CASSYSTGVGNTIYF.

The chain couples TRBV5-1 to TRBJ2-5; 8 positions agree with TRBD1. The germline V gene encodes CDR1 SGHRS and CDR2 YFSETQ. The CDR3 contains 17 residues. With 0 bases clipped from V and 3 bases from J, the junction kept 10 bases outside the gene matches. For the CDR3, the DNA is TGCGCCAGCAGCTTGGGTGGCAGGGGGCGCGTAGAAGAGACCCAGTACTTC. It codes for CASSLGGRGRVEETQYF. Based on the CDR3 plus reference TRBV5-1 and TRBJ2-5, the full variable domain is KAGVTQTPRYLIKTRGQQVTLSCSPISGHRSVSWYQQTPGQGLQFLFEYFSETQRNKGNFPGRFSGRQFSNSRSEMNVSTLELGDSALYLCASSLGGRGRVEETQYFGPGTRLLVL.

The chain combines TRBV9 with TRBJ2-3, with 13 bases matching TRBD2. The junction had 7 bases not matched to a gene; V was cut back by 4 bases and J by 5 bases. Germline V gives CDR1 SGDLS, CDR2 YYNGEE. The CDR3 consists of 16 residues. CDR3 sequence: CASSIGLAGVEDTQYF. The CDR3 bases are TGTGCCAGCAGCATCGGACTAGCGGGAGTGGAAGATACGCAGTATTTT.